This entry is about one T cell receptor (beta chain). This sample stems from a study of blood T cell repertoires in COVID-19. Germline V CDR1 and CDR2: MNHEY, SVGAGI. This CDR3 is built from 12 residues. V lost 6 bases and J 4 bases, leaving 9 bases between the germline ends. Method: immunoSEQ multiplex PCR; TCRdb's copy keeps in-frame clones and lacks some. The sample contains fewer than 150,000 clones, roughly 79% of which appear only once. The source is a man between 65 and 85 years old with acute or convalescent COVID-19. Sample: peripheral blood. V gene TRBV6-5 combines with J gene TRBJ1-2, with D hard to call. CDR3 nucleotide sequence: TGTGCCAGCAGAGCTACTATCTATGGCTACACCTTC. As protein: CASRATIYGYTF.